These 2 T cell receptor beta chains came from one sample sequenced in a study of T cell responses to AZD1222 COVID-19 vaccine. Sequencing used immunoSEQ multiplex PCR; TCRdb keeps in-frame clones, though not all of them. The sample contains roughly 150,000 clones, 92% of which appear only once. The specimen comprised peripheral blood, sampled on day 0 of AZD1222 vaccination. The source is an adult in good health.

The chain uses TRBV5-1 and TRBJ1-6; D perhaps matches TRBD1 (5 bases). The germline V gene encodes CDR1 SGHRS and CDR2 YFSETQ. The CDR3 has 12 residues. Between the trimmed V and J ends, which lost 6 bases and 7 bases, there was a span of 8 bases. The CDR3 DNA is TGCGCCAGCACGACAGAAAATTCACCCCTCCACTTT. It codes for CASTTENSPLHF. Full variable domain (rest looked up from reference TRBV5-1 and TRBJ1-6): KAGVTQTPRYLIKTRGQQVTLSCSPISGHRSVSWYQQTPGQGLQFLFEYFSETQRNKGNFPGRFSGRQFSNSRSEMNVSTLELGDSALYLCASTTENSPLHFGNGTRLTVT.

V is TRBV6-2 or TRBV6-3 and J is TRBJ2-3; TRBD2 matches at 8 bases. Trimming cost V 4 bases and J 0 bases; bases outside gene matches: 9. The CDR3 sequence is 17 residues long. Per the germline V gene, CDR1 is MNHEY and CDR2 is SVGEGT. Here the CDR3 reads CASSSSAAGGSTDTQYF. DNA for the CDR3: TGTGCCAGCAGTTCGTCTGCGGCGGGGGGTAGCACAGATACGCAGTATTTT.